These 21 T cell receptor beta chains originate from one sample sequenced in a study of shared clonotypes between healthy human individuals. Produced via immunoSEQ multiplex PCR; TCRdb's table is partial and in-frame only. The sample gives over 850,000 clones, roughly 74% of which show up once; roughly 0.62% is in the top ten. The sequencing input was memory CD4+ T cells from PBMCs. The subset is: CD45RA-negative fraction. The receptors here all came from a man aged 18 to 30 in good health. Some clones in this sample may be carry-over from other donors' samples.

This chain links TRBV5-6 with TRBJ1-4; 7 bases map to TRBD1. Losses at the gene ends were 1 base for V and 7 bases for J; bases not matched to a gene: 7. From germline, CDR1 is SGHDT and CDR2 YYEEEE. The CDR3 has 15 amino acids. The CDR3 coding sequence is TGTGCCAGCAGCTTGCGGACAGGTGGGGGTGAAAAACTGTTTTTT. Translation gives CASSLRTGGGEKLFF.

The rearrangement uses TRBV18 and TRBJ1-1; 8 bases map to TRBD1. V lost 3 bases and J lost 3; bases outside the gene matches: 6. The CDR3 totals 15 residues. CDR1 is KGHSH, CDR2 LQKENI, per germline. The CDR3 loop is CASSPRTGKDTEAFF. The CDR3 DNA is TGTGCCAGCTCACCCCGGACAGGGAAGGACACTGAAGCTTTCTTT.

This chain joins TRBV18 and TRBJ2-7; D gene ambiguous. The V gene lost 6 bases and the J gene lost 5 bases, with 14 bases spanning the gap. The CDR3 consists of 13 residues. CDR1 and CDR2 (germline): KGHSH, LQKENI. The CDR3 loop reads CASSPGRINEQYF. Written as DNA, the CDR3 is TGTGCCAGCTCGCCCGGGCGCATAAACGAGCAGTACTTC.

This clone has more than one count but fewer than ten. The V and J genes are TRBV4-2 and TRBJ2-3; 10 bases line up with TRBD2. Germline V lookup: CDR1 LGHNA, CDR2 YNFKEQ. The CDR3 is made up of 16 amino acids. J lost 0 bases, V lost 4 bases, and 4 bases had no gene match. In nucleotides, the CDR3 is TGTGCCAGCAGCCTTCGGACTAGCGGCAGCACAGATACGCAGTATTTT. The encoded protein is CASSLRTSGSTDTQYF.

This clone has a single count. V and J are TRBV7-2 and TRBJ1-4; D may be TRBD1 (6 bases). Germline V gene lookup returns CDR1 SGHTA and CDR2 FQGNSA. The CDR3 contains 15 residues. The V end was cut by 0 bases, the J end by 4 bases, with 9 bases between. DNA of the CDR3: TGTGCCAGCAGCTTAGCCGGCAGGGGTAATGAAAAACTGTTTTTT. It yields the protein CASSLAGRGNEKLFF.

The chain recombines TRBV12-5 with TRBJ1-2; 7 bases map to TRBD1. In germline, CDR1 is LGHNT, CDR2 FRNRAP. There are 15 residues in the CDR3. With 0 bases clipped from V and 6 bases from J, the junction kept 7 bases outside the gene matches. Here the CDR3 DNA reads TGTGCTAGTGGTTTGGTACCCCCGACAGGGAATGGCTACACCTTC. Translated, it gives CASGLVPPTGNGYTF.

This clone was observed a single time. CDR3 nucleotides: TGCGCCAGCAGCCCCATTGTTAGCACAGATACGCAGTATTTT. This gives the protein CASSPIVSTDTQYF. The chain joins TRBV5-1 to TRBJ2-3; D is ambiguous. Germline loops: CDR1 SGHRS, CDR2 YFSETQ. The ends were cut back, 4 bases at V and 0 bases at J, with 9 bases in the middle. CDR3 length equals 14 residues.

The chain has TRBV11-1 and TRBJ2-2; TRBD1 might be the D (5 bases). Germline CDR1 SGHAT, CDR2 FQDESV (reference sequence). The CDR3 has 16 amino acids. V was trimmed by 3 bases and J by 6 bases, leaving 17 bases between them. CDR3 in amino acids: CASSFRAGISSGELFF. For the CDR3, the DNA is TGTGCCAGCAGCTTTAGGGCAGGGATCAGTTCCGGGGAGCTGTTTTTT.

This clone has just a few counts. The chain joins TRBV7-9 to TRBJ2-7; tentatively, D is TRBD1 or TRBD2 (5 bases each). Per germline, CDR1 SEHNR and CDR2 FQNEAQ (reference sequence). This CDR3 spans 13 amino acids. Trimming took off 8 bases at V and 7 bases at J, with 18 bases between the two ends. CDR3 sequence: CASVQDGTFEQYF. CDR3 coding DNA: TGTGCCAGCGTCCAGGACGGGACCTTTGAGCAGTACTTC.

Regarding this clone: This may stem from a read error, because a much larger clone lies one nucleotide away. In the same sample, other DNA sequences code for this CDR3. The chain recombines TRBV7-2 with TRBJ1-5, with D uncertain. The CDR3 covers 12 residues. Deletions cut 2 bases from V and 4 bases from J, with 3 bases between. Germline CDR1 reads SGHTA; CDR2 reads FQGNSA. The CDR3 DNA is TGTGCCAGCAGCTTACCGAATCAGCCCCAGCATTTT. Amino acid sequence: CASSLPNQPQHF.

The rearrangement uses TRBV7-9 and TRBJ2-5; 10 bases map to TRBD2. The CDR3 has 17 amino acids. CDR1 SEHNR and CDR2 FQNEAQ come from the germline V gene (reference sequence). V dropped 1 base and J dropped 3; count of bases not matched to a gene: 8. The CDR3 reads CASSLGVSSGSEETQYF. CDR3 in DNA: TGTGCCAGCAGCTTAGGGGTGTCTAGCGGGAGTGAAGAGACCCAGTACTTC.

The gene calls are TRBV2 and TRBJ2-3, with 10 bases matching TRBD2. After removal of 1 base from V and 4 bases from J, the junction contained 8 bases not matched to a gene. CDR3 size: 17 residues. Germline loops: CDR1 SNHLY, CDR2 FYNNEI. Here the CDR3 DNA reads TGTGCCAGCAGTGAAGGATCTTTAGCGGGAGGCTCAGATACGCAGTATTTT. This encodes CASSEGSLAGGSDTQYF.

The chain uses TRBV6-4 and TRBJ1-2; D perhaps matches TRBD1 (6 bases). Trimming took off 6 bases at V and 0 bases at J, with 14 bases between the two ends. The length of the CDR3 is 15 residues. The germline CDR1 and CDR2 sequences are MRHNA and SNTAGT. This CDR3 is CASRGGRGANYGYTF. CDR3 nucleotides: TGTGCCAGCAGGGGCGGCAGGGGAGCTAACTATGGCTACACCTTC.

The table lists this clone with a count of one. The chain recombines TRBV2 with TRBJ1-3; tentative D call: TRBD1 (5 bases). Trimming stripped 7 bases from V and 1 base from J, with 14 bases between. The germline V gene encodes CDR1 SNHLY and CDR2 FYNNEI. The CDR3 has 15 residues. The CDR3 DNA sequence: TGTGCCAGCAATGGCAGGGCCACTTCTGGAAACACCATATATTTT. Encoded protein: CASNGRATSGNTIYF.

This chain uses TRBV15 with TRBJ2-7; 8 bases are shared with TRBD1. The length of the CDR3 is 16 residues. J lost 1 base, V lost 0 bases, and 5 bases had no gene match. The germline V gene encodes CDR1 LNHNV and CDR2 YYDKDF (reference sequence). In DNA, the CDR3 is TGTGCCACCAGCAGAGAAGGGACAGGAAGGTCCTACGAGCAGTACTTC. Residues: CATSREGTGRSYEQYF.

This clone occurred once. The rearrangement uses TRBV2 and TRBJ1-4; no firm D call. The V gene lost 4 bases and the J gene lost 15 bases, with 15 bases spanning the gap. The CDR3 has 12 amino acids. Per germline, CDR1 SNHLY and CDR2 FYNNEI. The CDR3 coding sequence is TGTGCCAGCAGTGCGAGGCGATTTTGGGTGTTTTTT. Translated, it gives CASSARRFWVFF. Full variable domain (remainder filled in from reference TRBV2 and TRBJ1-4): EPEVTQTPSHQVTQMGQEVILRCVPISNHLYFYWYRQILGQKVEFLVSFYNNEISEKSEIFDDQFSVERPDGSNFTLKIRSTKLEDSAMYFCASSARRFWVFFGSGTQLSVL.

The rearrangement uses TRBV18 and TRBJ2-7; 8 bases are a match to TRBD2. The CDR3 consists of 15 residues. J lost 6 bases, V lost 6 bases, and 13 bases had no gene match. CDR1 and CDR2 (germline): KGHSH, LQKENI. DNA for the CDR3: TGTGCCAGCTCCCCTCTCGGTAGCGGGATCTTCGAGCAGTACTTC. Its translation: CASSPLGSGIFEQYF.

This clone was seen at least ten times. The J gene is TRBJ2-3, the V gene TRBV5-6, with TRBD1 as a possible D gene (6 bases). V lost 7 bases to trimming and J lost 5 bases, with 14 bases between them. Germline CDR1 is SGHDT and CDR2 is YYEEEE. The CDR3 consists of 13 residues. The CDR3 spells CASFRGRGDTQYF. The CDR3 coding sequence is TGTGCCAGCTTCAGGGGCCGTGGAGATACGCAGTATTTT.

This clone was detected many times. The chain joins TRBV5-1 to TRBJ2-7, with a tentative D call TRBD1 (6 bases). The germline V and J ends were trimmed by 4 bases and 7 bases, with 12 bases remaining between them. The CDR3 runs 12 residues. Germline V gene data show CDR1 as SGHRS and CDR2 as YFSETQ. The CDR3 region is CASSEQGGEQYF. The CDR3 DNA reads as TGCGCCAGCAGCGAACAGGGCGGGGAGCAGTACTTC.

The gene calls are TRBV29-1 and TRBJ1-1; 7 bases align to TRBD1. CDR3 length: 13 residues. J gave up 5 bases and V 3 bases, and 6 bases lay outside the gene matches. The germline V gene encodes CDR1 SQVTM and CDR2 ANQGSEA. The CDR3 DNA reads as TGCAGCGTTGATGGGACAGTAGGGACTGAAGCTTTCTTT. This translates into CSVDGTVGTEAFF.

This chain uses TRBV25-1 with TRBJ1-4, with D perhaps TRBD1 (6 bases). Trimming left V 1 base short and J 10 bases short, with 16 bases between. The CDR3 totals 15 residues. Germline CDR1 reads MGHDK; CDR2 reads SYGVNS. The CDR3 protein is CASSEFRGDSAKLFF. CDR3 bases: TGTGCCAGCAGTGAATTTAGGGGGGACTCGGCAAAACTGTTTTTT.